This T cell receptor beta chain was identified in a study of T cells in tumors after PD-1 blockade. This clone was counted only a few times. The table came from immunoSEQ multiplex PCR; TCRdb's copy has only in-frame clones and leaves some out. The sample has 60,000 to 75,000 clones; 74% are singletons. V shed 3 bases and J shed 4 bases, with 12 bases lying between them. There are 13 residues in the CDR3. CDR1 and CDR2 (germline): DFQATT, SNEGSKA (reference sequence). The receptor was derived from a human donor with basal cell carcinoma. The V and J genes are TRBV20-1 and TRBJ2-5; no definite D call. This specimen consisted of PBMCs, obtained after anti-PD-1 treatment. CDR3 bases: TGCAGTGCTAGTTTGCCAGGTAGAGAGACCCAGTACTTC. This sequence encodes CSASLPGRETQYF.